This passage covers 30 T cell receptor beta chains from one sample sequenced in a study of blood T cell repertoires in COVID-19. Repertoires were generated with immunoSEQ multiplex PCR, while TCRdb's copy carries only in-frame clones and drops some. The sample lists over 75,000 clones; roughly 86% were seen once. The material sequenced was peripheral blood. The origin of the receptors is a human donor in a cohort sampled during active COVID-19.

The chain joins TRBV6-2 or TRBV6-3 to TRBJ2-1; D is possibly TRBD2 (6 bases). CDR3 size: 14 residues. V was trimmed by 2 bases and J by 7 bases, leaving 12 bases between them. Germline V gene lookup returns CDR1 MNHEY and CDR2 SVGEGT. CDR3 loop: CASSYATSFNEQFF. The CDR3 nucleotides read TGTGCCAGCAGTTACGCTACTAGCTTTAATGAGCAGTTCTTC.

This chain uses TRBV9 with TRBJ1-5; perhaps TRBD1 as D (6 bases). CDR3 size: 14 residues. Trimming shortened V by 0 bases and J by 7 bases, and 11 bases separated the two germline ends. Germline CDR1 is SGDLS and CDR2 is YYNGEE. The CDR3 spells CASSVEGQGQPQHF. CDR3 in DNA: TGTGCCAGCAGCGTAGAAGGGCAGGGGCAGCCCCAGCATTTT. The variable domain in full, with the rest retrieved from reference TRBV9 and TRBJ1-5, is DSGVTQTPKHLITATGQRVTLRCSPRSGDLSVYWYQQSLDQGLQFLIQYYNGEERAKGNILERFSAQQFPDLHSELNLSSLELGDSALYFCASSVEGQGQPQHFGDGTRLSIL.

The V gene is TRBV14, the J gene TRBJ2-5; D may be TRBD1 (7 bases). With 5 bases removed from V and 5 bases from J, the gap between germline ends came to 18 bases. The CDR3 has 15 amino acids. Per the germline V gene, CDR1 is SGHDN and CDR2 is FVKESK. The CDR3 protein is CASSYRQGGRETQYF. As DNA, the CDR3 is TGTGCCAGCAGCTACCGACAGGGAGGTCGGGAGACCCAGTACTTC.

This clone turned up a few times. The V and J genes are TRBV6-2 or TRBV6-3 and TRBJ1-6, with D maybe TRBD1 (5 bases). Looked up from germline, CDR1 is MNHEY and CDR2 is SVGEGT. Trimming left V 2 bases short and J 7 bases short, with 9 bases between. This CDR3 is 14 amino acids long. This chain's CDR3 is CASSYRGVNSPLHF. The CDR3 DNA reads TGTGCCAGCAGTTACAGGGGTGTGAATTCACCCCTCCACTTT.

V gene TRBV18 combines with J gene TRBJ2-1; 9 positions agree with TRBD1. V gave up 3 bases and J gave up 3 bases; unmatched junction bases: 15. The CDR3 runs to 19 residues. Germline CDR1 and CDR2: KGHSH and LQKENI. The CDR3 bases are TGTGCCAGCTCACCTGGGACAGGGATCGCGAGGGGCTACTACAATGAGCAGTTCTTC. Protein sequence: CASSPGTGIARGYYNEQFF.

The chain carries TRBV7-8 and TRBJ2-5, with D perhaps TRBD2 (7 bases). The CDR3 runs 14 residues. The V end was cut by 7 bases, the J end by 4 bases, with 16 bases between. Germline V gene sequence: CDR1 SGHVS, CDR2 FQNEAQ. CDR3 region: CASNPGGSAETQYF. As DNA, the CDR3 is TGTGCCAGCAACCCGGGGGGCAGTGCAGAGACCCAGTACTTC.

This clone was found a few times. This chain uses TRBV12-5 with TRBJ2-7, with D perhaps matching TRBD1 (7 bases). Germline CDR1 and CDR2: LGHNT and FRNRAP. The CDR3 runs to 14 residues. The germline V and J ends were trimmed by 6 bases and 0 bases, with 12 bases remaining between them. The CDR3 region is CASGAGGSSYEQYF. The CDR3 DNA follows: TGTGCTAGTGGGGCAGGGGGGAGCTCCTACGAGCAGTACTTC.

This CDR3 reads CASSSPAGKDGNQPQHF. The DNA of the CDR3 is TGTGCCAGCAGTTCTCCGGCGGGAAAGGATGGCAATCAGCCCCAGCATTTT. The chain has TRBV28 and TRBJ1-5; D gene uncertain. V was shortened by 4 bases and J by 2 bases, with 18 bases between the two germline ends. The germline CDR1 and CDR2 sequences are MDHEN and SYDVKM. The CDR3 covers 17 residues.

This clone was found a few times. The V and J genes are TRBV24-1 and TRBJ2-3; possible D gene TRBD1, 5 bases. The CDR3 is 13 residues long. V gave up 7 bases and J gave up 4 bases, with 11 bases separating them. In germline, CDR1 is KGHDR, CDR2 SFDVKD. Here the CDR3 DNA reads TGTGCCACCAGCCACCCAGGGTCAGATACGCAGTATTTT. Its protein is CATSHPGSDTQYF.

A few counts support this clone. The V call is TRBV11-2, the J call TRBJ1-1; 8 bases fit TRBD1. The CDR3 contains 13 residues. V was pared by 5 bases and J by 7 bases, with 6 bases of the junction left unmatched. Germline V gives CDR1 SGHAT, CDR2 FQNNGV. The CDR3: CASSPQGASEAFF. The CDR3 DNA reads TGTGCCAGCAGCCCGCAGGGGGCTAGTGAAGCTTTCTTT.

This chain joins TRBV6-5 and TRBJ2-5; a weak D match, TRBD2 (6 bases). The germline V and J ends were trimmed by 2 bases and 7 bases, with 11 bases remaining between them. Per germline, CDR1 MNHEY and CDR2 SVGAGI. The CDR3 runs to 13 residues. CDR3 nucleotide sequence: TGTGCCAGCAGTTACGACCGGGGGACGACCCAGTACTTC. Protein product: CASSYDRGTTQYF.

The J gene is TRBJ1-5, the V gene TRBV10-1, with 10 bases aligning to TRBD1. V lost 2 bases and J lost 4; bases outside the gene matches: 5. The CDR3 consists of 16 residues. The V gene's germline CDR1 is WNHNN and CDR2 SYGVQD (reference sequence). The CDR3 loop reads CASSETRDRGNQPQHF. The CDR3 coding sequence is TGCGCCAGCAGTGAGACCCGGGACAGGGGTAATCAGCCCCAGCATTTT.

J is TRBJ1-1 and V is TRBV5-1, with 7 bases fitting TRBD1. The CDR3 length is 15 residues. The germline CDR1 and CDR2 sequences are SGHRS and YFSETQ. J was trimmed by 8 bases and V by 3 bases; bases with no gene match: 13. CDR3 sequence (DNA): TGCGCCAGCAGCTCTTCAGGGGGATTGGTACAAGAAGCTTTCTTT. Its translation: CASSSSGGLVQEAFF.

The chain joins TRBV3-1 (or the pseudogene TRBV3-2) to TRBJ2-7; 10 bases agree with TRBD1. The length of the CDR3 is 15 residues. Germline assignment: CDR1 LGHDT and CDR2 YNNKEL (reference sequence). V shed 4 bases, J shed 4 bases, and the junction held 7 bases outside the gene matches. CDR3 in amino acids: CASSPRDRGKYEQYF. CDR3 bases: TGTGCCAGCAGCCCTAGGGACAGGGGAAAATACGAGCAGTACTTC.

The V gene is TRBV7-9, the J gene TRBJ1-1; 11 bases agree with TRBD1. V lost 5 bases to trimming and J lost 5 bases; unmatched junction nucleotides: 13. The V gene's germline CDR1 is SEHNR and CDR2 FQNEAQ (reference sequence). There are 17 residues in the CDR3. CDR3 sequence (DNA): TGTGCCAGCAGCCCAATCCGGGACAGGGGGGAAGGAACTGAAGCTTTCTTT. Translated, it gives CASSPIRDRGEGTEAFF. Combining the CDR3 with reference TRBV7-9 and TRBJ1-1 gives the whole variable domain DTGVSQNPRHKITKRGQNVTFRCDPISEHNRLYWYRQTLGQGPEFLTYFQNEAQLEKSRLLSDRFSAERPKGSFSTLEIQRTEQGDSAMYLCASSPIRDRGEGTEAFFGQGTRLTVV.

The sample holds one count of this clone. The rearrangement joins TRBV9 to TRBJ2-7; possibly TRBD2 for D (5 bases). CDR1 is SGDLS and CDR2 is YYNGEE in the germline V gene. Trimming removed 0 bases at V and 0 bases at J, with 10 bases between. The CDR3 runs 15 residues. The CDR3 bases are TGTGCCAGCAGCGTAGAACCCAGCGGCTCCTACGAGCAGTACTTC. As protein: CASSVEPSGSYEQYF.

This sequence joins TRBV12-3 or TRBV12-4 and TRBJ2-5; D unclear. CDR3 size: 13 residues. V was pared by 6 bases and J by 1 base, with 9 bases between. The CDR3 DNA is TGTGCCAGCAGCCCCGGTGCCCAAGAGACCCAGTACTTC. Protein product: CASSPGAQETQYF.

The chain carries TRBV14 and TRBJ1-5, with TRBD1 as a possible D gene (6 bases). Germline assignment: CDR1 SGHDN and CDR2 FVKESK. Trimming removed 0 bases from V and 5 bases from J, with 11 bases in between. The CDR3 totals 15 residues. The CDR3 nucleotides read TGTGCCAGCAGCCAAGATAAGGGGGACGATCAGCCCCAGCATTTT. Translated: CASSQDKGDDQPQHF.

The rearrangement links TRBV11-2 to TRBJ2-7; 9 bases fit TRBD1. The V segment lost 4 bases and the J segment 3 bases; nucleotides outside the gene matches: 4. Germline values: CDR1 SGHAT, CDR2 FQNNGV. CDR3 size: 14 residues. The CDR3 DNA follows: TGTGCCAGCAGCTCCGGACAGGGGCTCTACGAGCAGTACTTC. It codes for CASSSGQGLYEQYF.

This chain links TRBV18 with TRBJ2-1, with TRBD2 matching 16 bases. Trimming took 3 bases from V and 7 from J; bases not matched to a gene: 3. CDR3 length equals 16 residues. CDR1 is KGHSH and CDR2 is LQKENI in the germline V gene. CDR3 protein: CASSPGTSGRANEQFF. CDR3 coding DNA: TGTGCCAGCTCACCCGGGACTAGCGGGAGGGCAAATGAGCAGTTCTTC.

V gene TRBV10-3 combines with J gene TRBJ1-2; 9 nucleotides align to TRBD1. From germline, CDR1 is ENHRY and CDR2 SYGVKD. After removal of 6 bases from V and 2 bases from J, the junction contained 10 bases not matched to a gene. The length of the CDR3 is 16 residues. CDR3 loop: CAISYSGTGYNYGYTF. The CDR3 nucleotides are TGTGCCATCAGCTACTCCGGGACAGGGTACAACTATGGCTACACCTTC.

The chain combines TRBV20-1 with TRBJ2-3, with TRBD2 matching 12 bases. CDR1 is DFQATT, CDR2 SNEGSKA, per germline (reference sequence). The CDR3 is 17 residues long. With 6 bases clipped from V and 2 bases from J, the junction kept 12 bases outside the gene matches. The CDR3 spells CSASLAGGRRTTDTQYF. In DNA, the CDR3 is TGCAGTGCCAGTCTAGCGGGGGGGCGTCGGACCACAGATACGCAGTATTTT.

J is TRBJ2-2 and V is TRBV5-1; 8 bases fit TRBD1. The germline CDR1 and CDR2 sequences are SGHRS and YFSETQ. V was pared by 4 bases and J by 5 bases, with 10 bases of the junction left unmatched. The CDR3 is 16 residues long. Here the CDR3 DNA reads TGCGCCAGCAGCCCGAATACGGGACAGGATACCGGGGAGCTGTTTTTT. Protein sequence: CASSPNTGQDTGELFF.

The chain carries TRBV2 and TRBJ2-3; tentative D call: TRBD1 (5 bases). The germline gives CDR1 SNHLY, CDR2 FYNNEI. V was pared by 6 bases and J by 0 bases, with 10 bases between. This CDR3 is 14 amino acids long. CDR3 DNA: TGTGCCAGCAGACAGGTGGGGAGCACAGATACGCAGTATTTT. Protein product: CASRQVGSTDTQYF.

The chain links TRBV27 to TRBJ2-7, with 7 bases matching TRBD1. CDR3 length equals 16 residues. Trimming took 0 bases from V and 0 from J; bases not matched to a gene: 5. Germline V gene lookup returns CDR1 MNHEY and CDR2 SMNVEV (reference sequence). CDR3 sequence (DNA): TGTGCCAGCAGTTTATCTCCCGGGACAGCCTCCTACGAGCAGTACTTC. Translating gives CASSLSPGTASYEQYF.

This sequence joins TRBV7-2 and TRBJ1-2, with 10 bases matching TRBD1. This CDR3 spans 14 amino acids. CDR1 is SGHTA, CDR2 FQGNSA, per germline. V lost 0 bases, J lost 10 bases, and 5 bases stayed unmatched. DNA for the CDR3: TGTGCCAGCAGCTTAGCGGACAGGGGGATCCCCTACACCTTC. Its protein product is CASSLADRGIPYTF.

This chain uses TRBV10-3 with TRBJ2-4; D is unresolved. Per germline, CDR1 ENHRY and CDR2 SYGVKD. The CDR3 length is 14 residues. Trimming took 7 bases from V and 4 from J, leaving 14 bases between them. The CDR3, as DNA: TGTGCCATCAATCCCGTTTGGCAGAAAAACATTCAGTACTTC. Protein product: CAINPVWQKNIQYF.

The rearrangement uses TRBV5-1 and TRBJ2-2; TRBD2 might be the D (6 bases). Per the germline V gene, CDR1 is SGHRS and CDR2 is YFSETQ. The ends were cut back, 3 bases at V and 7 bases at J, with 13 bases in the middle. The CDR3 loop spans 14 amino acids. The CDR3 DNA reads TGCGCCAGCAGCTCGGGAGCGGCCCACGGGGAGCTGTTTTTT. Its protein product is CASSSGAAHGELFF.

The chain carries TRBV2 and TRBJ1-1, with D possibly being TRBD1 (5 bases). V was shortened by 7 bases and J by 1 base, with 19 bases between the two germline ends. The length of the CDR3 is 16 residues. Germline V gene lookup returns CDR1 SNHLY and CDR2 FYNNEI. The CDR3 loop is CASTAAGGWGNTEAFF. CDR3 sequence (DNA): TGTGCCAGCACGGCCGCCGGGGGATGGGGGAACACTGAAGCTTTCTTT. Full variable domain (outside the CDR3, taken from reference TRBV2 and TRBJ1-1): EPEVTQTPSHQVTQMGQEVILRCVPISNHLYFYWYRQILGQKVEFLVSFYNNEISEKSEIFDDQFSVERPDGSNFTLKIRSTKLEDSAMYFCASTAAGGWGNTEAFFGQGTRLTVV.

The rearrangement uses TRBV5-6 and TRBJ1-4; D is unclear. CDR3 length: 15 amino acids. V was shortened by 0 bases and J by 5 bases, with 11 bases between the two germline ends. From germline, CDR1 is SGHDT and CDR2 YYEEEE. The CDR3 DNA reads as TGTGCCAGCAGCTTGGCCCCAGGCGTAAATGAAAAACTGTTTTTT. Translated: CASSLAPGVNEKLFF.